These T cell receptor beta chains were read from a single sample in a study of T-cell memory formation after mild COVID-19. MiXCR, applied by TCRdb to the 5' RACE reads, yields one record per CDR3 protein. The sample records 270,000 or so distinct CDR3 sequences, about 20% being singletons. Sequenced sample: PBMCs or a T cell subset sorted from them (not recorded which). Receptors were obtained from a man younger than 30 who had mild COVID-19 (a few samples of this study predate the infection). Cell type and time point are not known. The CDR3 runs from the conserved cysteine through the conserved F or W. Each record gives: D gene, J gene, clone size, V gene, CDR3 protein, CDR3 DNA. D genes are given only for firm matches. Not all rows give a size; the values are once, few, many and, for expanded clones, a class.

d_gene: TRBD1
j_gene: TRBJ2-7
abundance: few
v_gene: TRBV4-3
CDR3aa: CASSQWTGGRYEQYF
CDR3nt: TGCGCCAGCAGCCAATGGACAGGGGGTAGATACGAGCAGTACTTC

d_gene: NA
j_gene: TRBJ2-3
abundance: NA
v_gene: TRBV7-9
CDR3aa: CASSPRAGTNTDTQYF
CDR3nt: TGTGCCAGCAGCCCTAGGGCGGGCACCAACACAGATACGCAGTATTTT

d_gene: NA
j_gene: TRBJ1-1
abundance: few
v_gene: TRBV7-2
CDR3aa: CASSKGGYTEAFF
CDR3nt: TGTGCCAGCAGCAAAGGGGGGTACACTGAAGCTTTCTTT

d_gene: NA
j_gene: TRBJ2-1
abundance: few
v_gene: TRBV14
CDR3aa: CASSHEPGLRGSLGLFF
CDR3nt: TGTGCCAGCAGCCATGAACCGGGACTCCGCGGTTCGCTTGGCCTCTTCTTC

d_gene: NA
j_gene: TRBJ2-4
abundance: NA
v_gene: TRBV7-8
CDR3aa: CASSLWEGAPNGKNIQYF
CDR3nt: TGTGCCAGCAGCTTATGGGAGGGGGCCCCTAATGGCAAAAACATTCAGTACTTC

d_gene: TRBD1
j_gene: TRBJ2-1
abundance: few
v_gene: TRBV5-5
CDR3aa: CASSSSWDSYNEQFF
CDR3nt: TGTGCCAGCAGCTCATCCTGGGACAGCTACAATGAGCAGTTCTTC

d_gene: NA
j_gene: TRBJ1-2
abundance: few
v_gene: TRBV28
CDR3aa: CASISRTRDGYTF
CDR3nt: TGTGCCAGCATATCCAGGACCAGGGATGGCTACACCTTC

d_gene: NA
j_gene: TRBJ1-4
abundance: NA
v_gene: TRBV6-6
CDR3aa: CASSSGGSWKLFF
CDR3nt: TGTGCCAGCAGTTCGGGGGGCTCTTGGAAACTGTTTTTT

d_gene: NA
j_gene: TRBJ2-2
abundance: many
v_gene: TRBV7-3
CDR3aa: CASSFSARATGELFF
CDR3nt: TGTGCCAGCAGCTTCTCCGCCAGGGCCACCGGGGAGCTGTTTTTT

d_gene: TRBD1
j_gene: TRBJ1-2
abundance: NA
v_gene: TRBV11-3
CDR3aa: CASSLVRTGVLLNYGYTF
CDR3nt: TGTGCCAGCAGCTTAGTCCGGACAGGGGTTCTTCTCAACTATGGCTACACCTTC